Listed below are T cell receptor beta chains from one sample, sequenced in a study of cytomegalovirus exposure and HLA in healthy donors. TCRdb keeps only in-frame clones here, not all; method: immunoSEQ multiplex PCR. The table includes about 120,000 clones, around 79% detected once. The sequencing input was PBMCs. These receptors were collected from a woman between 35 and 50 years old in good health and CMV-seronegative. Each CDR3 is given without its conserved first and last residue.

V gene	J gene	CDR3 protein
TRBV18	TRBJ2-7	ASSSTGGFEQY
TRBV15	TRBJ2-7	ATSRGNSGQGEQY
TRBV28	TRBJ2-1	ASSREVGEQF
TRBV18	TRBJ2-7	ASSPQSGRRFFEQY
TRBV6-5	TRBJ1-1	ASTPGGTEAF
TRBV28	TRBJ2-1	ASTLVPSSYNEQF
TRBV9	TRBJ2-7	ASSVAGGWGAVYEQY
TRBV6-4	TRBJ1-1	ASRPAGGTEAF
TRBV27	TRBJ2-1	ASSLSGSSYNEQF
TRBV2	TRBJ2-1	ASSEASGTQQF
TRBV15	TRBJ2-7	ATSIDRGGVYEQY
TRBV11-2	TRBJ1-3	ASSPDRAGNTIY
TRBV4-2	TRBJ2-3	ASSQPPQDSNTDTQY
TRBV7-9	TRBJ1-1	ASSLAGTNSRAF
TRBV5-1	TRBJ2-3	ASRGGQAFTDTQY
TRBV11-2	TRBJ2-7	ASSSIRVPYEQY
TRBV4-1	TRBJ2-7	ASSPPRTSGREKYEQY
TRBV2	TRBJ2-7	ASSTGGSYEQY
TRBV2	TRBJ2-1	ASRGDRVGVNEQF
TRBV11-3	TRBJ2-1	ASSFSGDNEQF
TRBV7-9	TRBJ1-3	ASSFLRVSGNTIY
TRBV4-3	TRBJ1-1	ASSPTGGDGENTEAF
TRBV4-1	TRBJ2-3	ASSPYSGSTDTQY
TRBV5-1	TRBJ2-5	ASSLKPVETQY
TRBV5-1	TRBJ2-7	ASSYSGRFSYEQY
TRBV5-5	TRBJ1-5	ASSWWQGGQPQH
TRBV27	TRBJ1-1	ASSLGQGAMNTEAF
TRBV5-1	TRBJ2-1	ASSLVKGPTEQF
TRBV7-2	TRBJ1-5	ASSLNFGDQPQH
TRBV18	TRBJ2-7	ASSPDRDSSYEQY
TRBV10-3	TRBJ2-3	AAGAPRADTQY
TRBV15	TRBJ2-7	ATSRGTGSSYEQY
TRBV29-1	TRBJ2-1	SVEAGGRIFNEQF
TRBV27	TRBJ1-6	ASSLLDMALH
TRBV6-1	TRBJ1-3	ASSETYSGNTIY
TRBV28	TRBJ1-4	ASSLDSNEKLF
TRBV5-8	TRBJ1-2	ASSPGRLMYGYT
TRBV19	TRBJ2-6	ASTPGLAGGISGANGLT
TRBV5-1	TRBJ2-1	ASSFSSTYNEQF
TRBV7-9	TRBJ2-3	ASSFFGRADTQY
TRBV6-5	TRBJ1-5	ASSELSNQPQH
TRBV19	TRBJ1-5	ASTVRGNQPQH
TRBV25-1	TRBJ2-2	ASSPPWLRTSDTGELF
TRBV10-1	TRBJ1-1	ASSEKGRSEAF
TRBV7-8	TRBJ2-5	ASSLALTSGSSVGTQY
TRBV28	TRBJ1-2	ASRPGGLGYT
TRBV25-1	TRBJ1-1	ASSELYGRDTEAF
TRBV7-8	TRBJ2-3	ASSQPNRGPSTDTQY
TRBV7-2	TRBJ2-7	ASSGAGAHEQY
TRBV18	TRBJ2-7	ASSTQGVSYEQY
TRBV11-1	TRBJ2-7	ASSLVGSGEQY